The sample holds one count of the clone carrying this TCR beta chain. The antigen is undetermined. Version v3.0 of the immunoSEQ assay ran at survey level. TCRdb's copy holds only in-frame clones and misses some; the assay was immunoSEQ multiplex PCR. The table shows about 33,000 clones, with around 72% occurring only once. The V and J ends lost 1 base and 8 bases, in that order; junction bases with no gene match: 7. In germline, CDR1 is SGHAT, CDR2 FQNNGV. There are 15 residues in the CDR3. The data are from a study of long-term antiretroviral therapy in people with HIV. The samples, holding roughly 0.85-10 million cryopreserved PBMC, were thawed before DNA extraction was carried out. Study-wide points: Dating from 2004 to 2017, the blood was possibly obtained under older ART regimens.

The genes are TRBV11-2 and TRBJ2-4; 8 nucleotides align to TRBD2. This receptor was identified in a woman aged 45-65 years with HIV. Sequenced here: unsorted PBMCs, sampled 3.1 years after starting antiretroviral therapy. The CDR3 sequence: CASSLAAGGRYIQYF. In DNA, the CDR3 is TGTGCCAGCAGCTTAGCGGCGGGGGGTAGATACATTCAGTACTTC. Using reference TRBV11-2 and TRBJ2-4 for the parts outside the CDR3, the full variable domain is EAGVAQSPRYKIIEKRQSVAFWCNPISGHATLYWYQQILGQGPKLLIQFQNNGVVDDSQLPKDRFSAERLKGVDSTLKIQPAKLEDSAVYLCASSLAAGGRYIQYFGAGTRLSVL.